This T cell receptor beta chain was found in a study of CD8+ T cells in alopecia areata. Study-level information: The drug, oral tofacitinib, was given to treated patients at 5 to 10 mg twice daily. People stayed on tofacitinib for 6 to 18 months, then stopped the drug for 6 months.

Regarding this clone: Other DNA sequences in this sample translate to the same CDR3.

The study team obtained lesional scalp punch biopsies and peripheral blood from alopecia areata patients. Reverse transcribed after extraction, RNA yielded cDNA as the sequencing template. This table comes from immunoSEQ multiplex PCR, and its TCRdb copy is limited to in-frame clones, with some not included. The sample holds almost 250,000 clones; roughly two thirds are singletons and the top ten take around 1.2%. The CDR3 consists of 13 residues. The germline V gene encodes CDR1 GTSNPN and CDR2 SVGIG (reference sequence). The germline V and J ends were trimmed by 2 bases and 6 bases, with 11 bases remaining between them.

This chain uses TRBV30 with TRBJ1-5; no reliable D call. This TCR derives from a human donor with alopecia areata. The specimen comprised CD4+ T cells sorted from blood, sampled at week 0. CDR3 nucleotide sequence: TGTGCCTGGAGTAGGCAAGGGAGTCAGCCCCAGCATTTT. It is translated as CAWSRQGSQPQHF.